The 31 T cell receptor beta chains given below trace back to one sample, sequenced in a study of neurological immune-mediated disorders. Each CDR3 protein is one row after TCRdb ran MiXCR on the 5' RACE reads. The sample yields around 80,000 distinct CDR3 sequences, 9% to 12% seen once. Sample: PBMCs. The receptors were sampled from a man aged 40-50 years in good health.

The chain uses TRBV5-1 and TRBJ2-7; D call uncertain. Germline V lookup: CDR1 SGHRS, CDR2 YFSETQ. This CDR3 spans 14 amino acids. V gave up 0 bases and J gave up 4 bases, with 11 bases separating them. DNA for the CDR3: TGCGCCAGCAGCTTGGAGCCAGAGATATACGAGCAGTACTTC. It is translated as CASSLEPEIYEQYF. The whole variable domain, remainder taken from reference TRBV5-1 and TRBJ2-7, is KAGVTQTPRYLIKTRGQQVTLSCSPISGHRSVSWYQQTPGQGLQFLFEYFSETQRNKGNFPGRFSGRQFSNSRSEMNVSTLELGDSALYLCASSLEPEIYEQYFGPGTRLTVT.

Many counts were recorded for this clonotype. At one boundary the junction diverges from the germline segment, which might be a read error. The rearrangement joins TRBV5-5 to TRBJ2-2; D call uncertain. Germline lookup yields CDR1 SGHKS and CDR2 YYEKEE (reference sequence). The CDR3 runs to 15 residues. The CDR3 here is CASSLVAPKTGELFF. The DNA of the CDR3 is TGTGCCAGCAGCTTGGTGGCGCCGAAAACCGGGGAGCTGTTTTTT.

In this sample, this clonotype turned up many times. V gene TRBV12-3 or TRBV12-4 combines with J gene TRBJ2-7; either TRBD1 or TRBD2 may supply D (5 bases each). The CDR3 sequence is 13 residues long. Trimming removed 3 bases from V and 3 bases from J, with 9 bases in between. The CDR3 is CASSFVGDYEQYF. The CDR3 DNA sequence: TGTGCCAGCAGTTTTGTGGGGGACTACGAGCAGTACTTC.

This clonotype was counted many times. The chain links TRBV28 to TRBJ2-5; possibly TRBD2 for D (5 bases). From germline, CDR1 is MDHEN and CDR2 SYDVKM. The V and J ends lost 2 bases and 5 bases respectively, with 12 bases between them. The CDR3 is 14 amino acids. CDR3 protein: CASSLLTSGETQYF. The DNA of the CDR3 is TGTGCCAGCAGTTTACTTACGTCGGGGGAGACCCAGTACTTC.

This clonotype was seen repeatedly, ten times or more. The CDR3 protein is CASSSFFEATDTQYF. CDR3 DNA: TGTGCCAGCAGTTCGTTTTTCGAGGCCACAGATACGCAGTATTTT. This chain connects TRBV28 to TRBJ2-3, with D uncertain. Germline V gene sequence: CDR1 MDHEN, CDR2 SYDVKM. V was pared by 4 bases and J by 2 bases, with 13 bases between. The CDR3 is 15 amino acids.

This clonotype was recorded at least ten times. The CDR3 region is CASSSTGTAGLAVLNEQFF. Here the CDR3 DNA reads TGTGCCAGCAGCTCGACCGGGACGGCGGGACTAGCGGTACTCAATGAGCAGTTCTTC. The chain is built from TRBV7-9 and TRBJ2-1; 11 bases match TRBD2. This CDR3 comprises 19 residues. With 4 bases clipped from V and 6 bases from J, the junction kept 17 bases outside the gene matches. Per the germline V gene, CDR1 is SEHNR and CDR2 is FQNEAQ (reference sequence).

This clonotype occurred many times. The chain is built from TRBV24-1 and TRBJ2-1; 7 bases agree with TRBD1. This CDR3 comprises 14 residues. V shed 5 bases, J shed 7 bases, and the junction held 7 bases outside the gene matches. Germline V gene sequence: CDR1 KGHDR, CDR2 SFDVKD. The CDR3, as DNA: TGTGCCACCAGTGCGGCAACAGGGGTTAATGAGCAGTTCTTC. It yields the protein CATSAATGVNEQFF.

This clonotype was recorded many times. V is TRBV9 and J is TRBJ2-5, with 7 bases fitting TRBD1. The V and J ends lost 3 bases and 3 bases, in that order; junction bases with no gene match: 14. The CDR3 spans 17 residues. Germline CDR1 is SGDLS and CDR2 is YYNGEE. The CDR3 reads CASSAHGTEVKKETQYF. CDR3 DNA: TGTGCCAGCAGCGCGCACGGGACAGAAGTTAAAAAAGAGACCCAGTACTTC.

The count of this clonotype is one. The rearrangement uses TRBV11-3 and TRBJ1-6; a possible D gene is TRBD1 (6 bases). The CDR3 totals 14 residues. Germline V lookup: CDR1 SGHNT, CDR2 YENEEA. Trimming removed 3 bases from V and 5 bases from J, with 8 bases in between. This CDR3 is CASSLGADNSPLHF. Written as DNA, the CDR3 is TGTGCCAGCAGCTTGGGGGCGGATAATTCACCCCTCCACTTT.

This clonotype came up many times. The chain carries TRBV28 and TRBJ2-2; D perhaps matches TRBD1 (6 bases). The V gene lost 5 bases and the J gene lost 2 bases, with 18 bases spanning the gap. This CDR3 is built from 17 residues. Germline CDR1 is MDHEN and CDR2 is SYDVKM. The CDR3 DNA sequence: TGTGCCAGCAGTGAATACGACAGGATTGGAAACACCGGGGAGCTGTTTTTT. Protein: CASSEYDRIGNTGELFF.

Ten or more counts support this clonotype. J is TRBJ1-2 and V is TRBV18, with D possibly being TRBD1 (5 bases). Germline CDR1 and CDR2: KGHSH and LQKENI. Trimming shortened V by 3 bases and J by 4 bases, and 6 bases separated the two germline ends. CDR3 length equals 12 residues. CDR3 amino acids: CASSPDSYGYTF. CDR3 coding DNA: TGTGCCAGCTCACCCGACAGCTATGGCTACACCTTC.

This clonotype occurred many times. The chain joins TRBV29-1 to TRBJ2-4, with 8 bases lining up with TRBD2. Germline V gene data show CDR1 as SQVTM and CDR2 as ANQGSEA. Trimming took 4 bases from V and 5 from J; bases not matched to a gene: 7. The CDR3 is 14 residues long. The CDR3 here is CSVGNLAGENIQYF. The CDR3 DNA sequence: TGCAGCGTTGGGAATCTAGCGGGCGAAAACATTCAGTACTTC.

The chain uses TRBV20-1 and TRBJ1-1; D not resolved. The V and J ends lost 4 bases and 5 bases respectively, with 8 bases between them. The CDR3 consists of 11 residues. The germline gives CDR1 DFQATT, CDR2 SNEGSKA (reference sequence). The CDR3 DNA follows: TGCAGTGCTAACCGAGGGACTGAAGCTTTCTTT. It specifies CSANRGTEAFF.

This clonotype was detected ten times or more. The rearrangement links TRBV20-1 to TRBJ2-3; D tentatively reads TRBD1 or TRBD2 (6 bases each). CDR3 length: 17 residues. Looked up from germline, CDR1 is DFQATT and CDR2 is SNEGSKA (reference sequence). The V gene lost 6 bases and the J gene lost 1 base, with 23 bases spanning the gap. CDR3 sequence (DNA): TGCAGTGCCCCTTCGGCCCGGGGGCAGTTTGGCACAGATACGCAGTATTTT. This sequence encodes CSAPSARGQFGTDTQYF.

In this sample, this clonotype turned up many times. The CDR3 DNA is TGTGCCAGCAGCTTTCCTGGGACAGGGGCTGGAAACACCATATATTTT. It specifies CASSFPGTGAGNTIYF. The rearrangement uses TRBV5-6 and TRBJ1-3; 10 nucleotides agree with TRBD1. The CDR3 loop spans 16 amino acids. Germline V gives CDR1 SGHDT, CDR2 YYEEEE. V gave up 2 bases and J gave up 2 bases; unmatched junction bases: 4.

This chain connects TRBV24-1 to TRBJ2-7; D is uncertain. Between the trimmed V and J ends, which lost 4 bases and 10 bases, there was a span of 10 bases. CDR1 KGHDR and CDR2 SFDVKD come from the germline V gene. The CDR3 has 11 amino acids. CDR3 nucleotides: TGTGCCACCAGTGAAAATAAAGACCAGTACTTC. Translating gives CATSENKDQYF.

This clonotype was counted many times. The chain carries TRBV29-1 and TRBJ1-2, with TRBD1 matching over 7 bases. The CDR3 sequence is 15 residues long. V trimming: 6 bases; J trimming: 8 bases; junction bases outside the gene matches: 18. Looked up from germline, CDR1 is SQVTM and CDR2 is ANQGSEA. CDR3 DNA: TGCAGCGTCGACAAATCCTCAGGGGGGAGAGGCGGCTACACCTTC. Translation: CSVDKSSGGRGGYTF.

DNA for the CDR3: TGTGCCAGCAGCCAGGGGCGGCGATCGGGGAACTATGGCTACACCTTC. Its protein is CASSQGRRSGNYGYTF. The chain is built from TRBV3-1 and TRBJ1-2; D possibly corresponds to TRBD1 (5 bases). The germline V gene encodes CDR1 LGHDT and CDR2 YNNKEL (reference sequence). The V gene lost 3 bases and the J gene lost 2 bases, with 16 bases spanning the gap. This CDR3 is built from 16 residues.

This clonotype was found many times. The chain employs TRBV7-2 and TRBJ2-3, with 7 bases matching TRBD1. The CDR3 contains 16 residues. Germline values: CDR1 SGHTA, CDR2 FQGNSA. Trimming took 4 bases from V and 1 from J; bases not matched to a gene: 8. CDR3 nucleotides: TGTGCCAGCAGCTCACGGACAGGCTGGGGCACAGATACGCAGTATTTT. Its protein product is CASSSRTGWGTDTQYF.

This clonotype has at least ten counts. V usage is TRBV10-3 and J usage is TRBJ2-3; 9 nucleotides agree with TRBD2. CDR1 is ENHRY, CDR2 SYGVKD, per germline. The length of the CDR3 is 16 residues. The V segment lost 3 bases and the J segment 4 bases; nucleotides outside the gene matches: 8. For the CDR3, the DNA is TGTGCCATCAGTGATTGGGGTAGCGGGAGTGCAGATACGCAGTATTTT. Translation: CAISDWGSGSADTQYF.

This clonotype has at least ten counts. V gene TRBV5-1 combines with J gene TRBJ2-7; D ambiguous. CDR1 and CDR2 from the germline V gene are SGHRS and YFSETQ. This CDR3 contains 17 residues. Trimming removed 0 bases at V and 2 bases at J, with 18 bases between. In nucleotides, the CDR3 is TGCGCCAGCAGCTTGGAATCCTCCTCGCTCCACCCCTACGAGCAGTACTTC. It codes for CASSLESSSLHPYEQYF.

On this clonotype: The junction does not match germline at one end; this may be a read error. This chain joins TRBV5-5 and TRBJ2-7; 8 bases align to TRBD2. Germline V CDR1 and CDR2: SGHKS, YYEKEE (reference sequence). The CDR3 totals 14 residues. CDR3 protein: CASSPPGGAYDQYF. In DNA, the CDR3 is TGTGCCAGCAGCCCCCCCGGGGGGGCCTACGACCAGTACTTC.

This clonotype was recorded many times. The CDR3 coding sequence is TGTGCCAGCAGCCTACAGGGGAGCTCCTACAATGAGCAGTTCTTC. Translating gives CASSLQGSSYNEQFF. V usage is TRBV6-1 and J usage is TRBJ2-1; 7 bases are shared with TRBD1. Germline V gene lookup returns CDR1 MNHNS and CDR2 SASEGT. This CDR3 is 15 amino acids long. Trimming took 6 bases from V and 0 from J; bases not matched to a gene: 5.

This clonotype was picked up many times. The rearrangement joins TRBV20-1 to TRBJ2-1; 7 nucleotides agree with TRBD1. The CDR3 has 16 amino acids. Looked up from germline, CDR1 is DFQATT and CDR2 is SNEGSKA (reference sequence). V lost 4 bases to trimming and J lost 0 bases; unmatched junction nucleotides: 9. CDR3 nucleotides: TGCAGTGCTACCTCGAGGGGGCGCCACTCCTACAATGAGCAGTTCTTC. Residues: CSATSRGRHSYNEQFF.

As DNA, the CDR3 is TGTGCCATCAGTGGGTCTACCGGGGGGCCTTCGGAGGAGCAGTTCTTC. Amino acid sequence: CAISGSTGGPSEEQFF. The chain couples TRBV10-3 to TRBJ2-1; a possible D gene is TRBD2 (7 bases). This CDR3 has 16 amino acids. Trimming took 4 bases from V and 10 from J, leaving 23 bases between them. Per the germline V gene, CDR1 is ENHRY and CDR2 is SYGVKD.

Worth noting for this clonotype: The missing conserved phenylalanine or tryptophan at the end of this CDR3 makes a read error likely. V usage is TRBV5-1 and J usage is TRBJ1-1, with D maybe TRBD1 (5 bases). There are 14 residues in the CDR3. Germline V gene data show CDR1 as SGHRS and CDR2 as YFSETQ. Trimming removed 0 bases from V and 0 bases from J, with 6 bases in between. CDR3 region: CASSLEGVNTEAFY. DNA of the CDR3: TGCGCCAGCAGCTTGGAAGGGGTGAACACTGAAGCTTTCTAT.

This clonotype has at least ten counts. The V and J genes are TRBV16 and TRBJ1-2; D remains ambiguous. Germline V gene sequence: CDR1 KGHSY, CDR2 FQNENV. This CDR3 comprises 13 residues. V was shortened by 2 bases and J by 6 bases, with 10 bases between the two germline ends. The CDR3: CASSQDAGDGYTF. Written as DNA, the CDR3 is TGTGCCAGCAGCCAAGACGCAGGAGATGGCTACACCTTC. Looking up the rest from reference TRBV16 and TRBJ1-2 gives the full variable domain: GEEVAQTPKHLVRGEGQKAKLYCAPIKGHSYVFWYQQVLKNEFKFLISFQNENVFDETGMPKERFSAKCLPNSPCSLEIQATKLEDSAVYFCASSQDAGDGYTFGSGTRLTVV.

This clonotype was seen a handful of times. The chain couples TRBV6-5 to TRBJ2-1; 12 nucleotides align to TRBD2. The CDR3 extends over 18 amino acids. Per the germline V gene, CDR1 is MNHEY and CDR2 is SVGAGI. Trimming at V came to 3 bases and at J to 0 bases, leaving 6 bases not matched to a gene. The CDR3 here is CASSYRTSGDFSYNEQFF. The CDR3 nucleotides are TGTGCCAGCAGTTATCGGACTAGCGGGGATTTCTCCTACAATGAGCAGTTCTTC.

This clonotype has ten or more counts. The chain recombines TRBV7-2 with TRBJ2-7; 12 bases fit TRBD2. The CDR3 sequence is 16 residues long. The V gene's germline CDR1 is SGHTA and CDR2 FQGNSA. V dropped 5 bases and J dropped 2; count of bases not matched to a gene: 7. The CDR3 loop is CASSLTSSGGAYEQYF. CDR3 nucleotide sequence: TGTGCCAGCAGCCTTACGTCTAGCGGGGGGGCCTACGAGCAGTACTTC.

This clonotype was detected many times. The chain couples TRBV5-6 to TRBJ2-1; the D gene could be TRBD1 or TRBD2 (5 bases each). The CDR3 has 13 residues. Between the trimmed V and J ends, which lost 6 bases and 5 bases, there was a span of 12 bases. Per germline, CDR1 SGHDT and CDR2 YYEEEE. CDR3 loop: CASTRAGNNEQFF. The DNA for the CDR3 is TGTGCCAGCACCAGGGCCGGGAACAATGAGCAGTTCTTC.

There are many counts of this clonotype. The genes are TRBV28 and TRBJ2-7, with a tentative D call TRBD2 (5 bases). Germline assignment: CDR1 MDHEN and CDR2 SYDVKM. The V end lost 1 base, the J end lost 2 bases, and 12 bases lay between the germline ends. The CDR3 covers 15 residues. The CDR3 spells CASSLSGKGAYEQYF. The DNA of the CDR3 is TGTGCCAGCAGTTTATCAGGCAAGGGAGCCTACGAGCAGTACTTC.